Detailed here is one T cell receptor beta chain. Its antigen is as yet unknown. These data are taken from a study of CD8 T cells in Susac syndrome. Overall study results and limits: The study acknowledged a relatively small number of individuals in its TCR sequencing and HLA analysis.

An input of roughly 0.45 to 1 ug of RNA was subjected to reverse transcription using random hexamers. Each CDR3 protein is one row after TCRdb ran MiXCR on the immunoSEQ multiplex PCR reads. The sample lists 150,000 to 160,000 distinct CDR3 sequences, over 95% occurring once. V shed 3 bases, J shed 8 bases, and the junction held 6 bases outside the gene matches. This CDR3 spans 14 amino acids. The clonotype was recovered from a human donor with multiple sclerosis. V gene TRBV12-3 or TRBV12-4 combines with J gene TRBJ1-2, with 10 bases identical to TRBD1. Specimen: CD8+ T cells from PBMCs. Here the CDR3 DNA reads TGTGCCAGCAGTTTTGGGGGGACAGGGGAAGGCTACACCTTC. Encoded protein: CASSFGGTGEGYTF.